This T cell receptor beta chain was documented in a study of blood T cell repertoires in COVID-19. In the study overall: Collection of acute and convalescent COVID-19 samples took place in the United States, Italy and Spain. PBMCs, B-cell-depleted T cells, or T cells were the source of the cDNA or gDNA that made up the material.

Original analysis: Researchers report that nucleated cell counts were estimated from reference gene primer amplification. This table comes from immunoSEQ multiplex PCR, and its TCRdb copy is limited to in-frame clones, with some not included. The V and J calls and clone size come from that table; D and trimming were worked out from the DNA. The profile shows around 180,000 clones, approximately 90% of them singletons. V lost 4 bases to trimming and J lost 4 bases; unmatched junction nucleotides: 5. From germline, CDR1 is KGHDR and CDR2 SFDVKD. This CDR3 has 15 residues. Sequenced material: peripheral blood. This receptor was obtained from a man between 60 and 75 years old with acute or convalescent COVID-19. The chain employs TRBV24-1 and TRBJ1-2, with TRBD1 matching 10 bases. This CDR3 is CATSDDRGLSYGYTF. The DNA of the CDR3 is TGTGCCACCAGTGACGACAGGGGGCTGAGCTATGGCTACACCTTC.